This T cell receptor beta chain is from a study of blood T cell repertoires in COVID-19. Those enrolled, adults aged roughly 18 to 95 years, came from some 25 US areas. Participants reported their clinical history, and cohort assignment relied on those reports. Measured with immunoSEQ multiplex PCR; TCRdb has only the in-frame clones, and not every one. The table has fewer than 200,000 clones, around 83% seen once. There are 13 residues in the CDR3. The V gene's germline CDR1 is ENHRY and CDR2 SYGVKD. Trimming left V 4 bases short and J 1 base short, with 6 bases between. The chain links TRBV10-3 to TRBJ2-3; D is ambiguous. Sequenced material: PBMCs or T cells enriched from blood (not recorded which). This clonotype was sampled from a woman aged 50 to 60 in a cohort exposed to, infected with or recovered from COVID-19 (not recorded which). Written as DNA, the CDR3 is TGTGCCATCAGTGTGAGCGGCACAGATACGCAGTATTTT. Its protein product is CAISVSGTDTQYF.